This T cell receptor beta chain was captured by sequencing in a study of cytomegalovirus exposure and HLA in healthy donors. At the level of the study: Earlier, some 200 million T cells were analyzed, and 90 million to 140 million unique TCR beta sequences were found among them. An early data release held around 80 million unique TCRs from HLA-typed donors.

Trimming left V 1 base short and J 8 bases short, with 11 bases between. Germline assignment: CDR1 SEHNR and CDR2 FQNEAQ (reference sequence). The length of the CDR3 is 13 residues. PCR primers comprised 60 Vbeta and 13 Jbeta primers. Methods used by the authors: In a later analysis, 80 million to 100 million unique TCR beta chains included roughly 11 million shared by two or more donors. Some clones are missing from TCRdb's copy, which holds only in-frame ones; the method was immunoSEQ multiplex PCR. The V and J calls and the clone size are those of that table, but D and trimming were determined from the DNA. The sample contains around 52,000 clones, roughly 80% of which appear only once.

The TCR originated in a man aged 35 to 55 in good health and CMV-seronegative. The V call is TRBV7-9, the J call TRBJ2-5; D is perhaps TRBD2 (5 bases). The sample consisted of PBMCs. The CDR3 is CASSLVRDETQYF. The DNA for the CDR3 is TGTGCCAGCAGCTTAGTCCGGGATGAAACCCAGTACTTC.